This T cell receptor beta chain was documented in a study of blood T cells in healthy people across ages. CDR1 PRHDT and CDR2 FYEKMQ come from the germline V gene (reference sequence). Trimming took off 0 bases at V and 6 bases at J, with 15 bases between the two ends. The CDR3 is 16 residues long. Primed by a sample-barcoded 5' primer and a J-beta primer mix, a second PCR proceeded for about 6 to 11 cycles. TCRdb reprocessed the 5' RACE reads with MiXCR, giving one entry per CDR3 protein. The sample holds around 870,000 distinct CDR3 sequences, more than 25% seen once. In this sample, this clonotype turned up once. Antigen specificity is unknown. Broader study findings: Older age went with lower TCR beta diversity per million T cells, in a roughly linear way. More naive CD4+ cells and higher diversity were found in long-lived than in aged donors.

The J gene is TRBJ2-1, the V gene TRBV13; weak D call: TRBD1 (7 bases). The sample was blood. This clonotype originated in a woman of 80 years or more in good health. CDR3 nucleotides: TGTGCCAGCAGCTTAGGAATATGGCAGGGGGGCAATGAGCAGTTCTTC. Its translation: CASSLGIWQGGNEQFF. Combining the CDR3 with reference TRBV13 and TRBJ2-1 gives the whole variable domain AAGVIQSPRHLIKEKRETATLKCYPIPRHDTVYWYQQGPGQDPQFLISFYEKMQSDKGSIPDRFSAQQFSDYHSELNMSSLELGDSALYFCASSLGIWQGGNEQFFGPGTRLTVL.